This T cell receptor beta chain was sequenced for a study of T cells in localized non-small cell lung cancer. Findings and caveats of the study: Multi-region tumor sequencing was not done, so intratumor heterogeneity could not be excluded. Patients showing higher blood T cell density tended to see longer overall survival. The greatest T cell clonality was found in uninvolved adjacent lung (higher than in tumor). Within adjacent lung there appeared a median around 55 of the top 100 tumor clones.

On this clone itself: The antigen is not known.

Method: immunoSEQ multiplex PCR; TCRdb's copy keeps in-frame clones and lacks some. The data contain fewer than 15,000 clones, around 81% of them singletons. The source material was peripheral blood, sampled before any cancer treatment. This TCR came from a female donor aged 60 or older with stage I squamous cell lung carcinoma.

The CDR3 nucleotides read TGTGCCAGCAGCTTACCGGGACTAGCGGGGCCAGATACGCAGTATTTT. Translated: CASSLPGLAGPDTQYF. The chain links TRBV5-4 to TRBJ2-3, with 13 bases fitting TRBD2. The CDR3 totals 16 residues. V was pared by 2 bases and J by 4 bases, with 4 bases of the junction left unmatched. CDR1 is SGHNT, CDR2 YYREEE, per germline (reference sequence).